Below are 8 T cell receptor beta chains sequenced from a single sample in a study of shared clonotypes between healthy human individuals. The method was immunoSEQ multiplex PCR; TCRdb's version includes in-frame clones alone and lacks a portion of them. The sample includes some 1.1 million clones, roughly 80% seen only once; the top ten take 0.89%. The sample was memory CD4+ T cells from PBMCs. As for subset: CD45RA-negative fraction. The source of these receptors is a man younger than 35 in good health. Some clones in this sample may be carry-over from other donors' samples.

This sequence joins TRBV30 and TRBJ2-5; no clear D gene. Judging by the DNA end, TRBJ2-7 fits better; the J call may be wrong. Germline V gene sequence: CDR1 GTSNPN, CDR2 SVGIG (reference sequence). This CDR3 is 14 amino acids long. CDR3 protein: CAWSVHRNSYEQYF. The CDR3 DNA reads TGTGCCTGGAGTGTCCACAGAAACTCCTACGAGCAGTACTTC.

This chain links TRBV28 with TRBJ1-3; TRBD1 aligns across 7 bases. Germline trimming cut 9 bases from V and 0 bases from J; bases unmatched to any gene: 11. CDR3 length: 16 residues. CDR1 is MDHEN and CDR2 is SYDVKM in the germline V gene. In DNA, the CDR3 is TGTGCCAGTTACCGGGACAGAAGCCTCTCTGGAAACACCATATATTTT. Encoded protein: CASYRDRSLSGNTIYF.

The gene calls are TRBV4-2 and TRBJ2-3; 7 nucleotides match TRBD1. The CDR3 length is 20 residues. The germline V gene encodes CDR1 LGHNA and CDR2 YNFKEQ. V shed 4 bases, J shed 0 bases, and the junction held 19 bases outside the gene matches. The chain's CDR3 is CASSRPMPTGGTESTDTQYF. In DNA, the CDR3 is TGTGCCAGCAGCCGGCCGATGCCGACAGGTGGGACAGAGAGCACAGATACGCAGTATTTT.

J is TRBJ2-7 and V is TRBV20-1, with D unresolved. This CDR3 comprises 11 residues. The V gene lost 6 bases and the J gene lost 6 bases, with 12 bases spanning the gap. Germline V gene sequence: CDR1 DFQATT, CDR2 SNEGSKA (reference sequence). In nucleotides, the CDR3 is TGCAGTGCCCGGCCGAGTGGCGAGCAGTACTTC. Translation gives CSARPSGEQYF.

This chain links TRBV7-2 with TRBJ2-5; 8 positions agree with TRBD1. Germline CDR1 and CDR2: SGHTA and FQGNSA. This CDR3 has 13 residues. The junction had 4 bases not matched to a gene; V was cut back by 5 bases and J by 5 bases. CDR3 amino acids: CASSPRTGETQYF. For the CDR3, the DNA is TGTGCCAGCAGCCCACGGACAGGGGAGACCCAGTACTTC.

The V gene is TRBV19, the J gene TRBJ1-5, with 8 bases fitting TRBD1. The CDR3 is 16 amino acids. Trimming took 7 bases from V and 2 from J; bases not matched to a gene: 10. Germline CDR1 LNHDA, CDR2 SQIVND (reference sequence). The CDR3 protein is CASIQPQGAGNQPQHF. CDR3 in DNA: TGTGCCAGTATTCAACCGCAGGGGGCCGGCAATCAGCCCCAGCATTTT.

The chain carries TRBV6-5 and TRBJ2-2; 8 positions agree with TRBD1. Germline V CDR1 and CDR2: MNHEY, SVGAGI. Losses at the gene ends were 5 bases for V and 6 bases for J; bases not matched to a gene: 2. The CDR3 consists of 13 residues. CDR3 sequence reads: CASSPTGAGELFF. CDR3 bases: TGTGCCAGCAGTCCGACAGGGGCCGGGGAGCTGTTTTTT.

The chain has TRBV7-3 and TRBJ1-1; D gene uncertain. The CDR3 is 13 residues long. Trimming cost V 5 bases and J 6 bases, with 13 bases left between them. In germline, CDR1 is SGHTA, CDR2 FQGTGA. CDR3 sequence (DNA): TGTGCCAGCAGCCACGATCCCGGGGCTGAAGCTTTCTTT. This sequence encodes CASSHDPGAEAFF.